Shown below are 13 T cell receptor beta chains from a single sample sequenced in a study of cytomegalovirus exposure and HLA in healthy donors. A multiplex PCR was run with 60 Vbeta primers and 13 Jbeta primers. Sequencing was performed with immunoSEQ multiplex PCR; in TCRdb, only in-frame clones are kept and a portion is missing. Across approximately 200,000 clones, the top ten clones capture approximately 0.74% of the sample. Sequencing used PBMCs. Receptors were obtained from a boy under 18 in good health and CMV-seronegative.

This chain connects TRBV5-1 to TRBJ2-7, with TRBD2 identical over 7 bases. Germline assignment: CDR1 SGHRS and CDR2 YFSETQ. Unmatched junction bases numbered 21, after V lost 4 bases and J lost 5 bases. The length of the CDR3 is 18 residues. The CDR3 region has the DNA TGCGCCAGCAGCCCCCGAAGCCGGGACTACGCAAGGGTGGACGAGCAGTACTTC. It specifies CASSPRSRDYARVDEQYF.

The chain joins TRBV6-6 to TRBJ1-1; D perhaps matches TRBD1 (6 bases). The CDR3 covers 15 residues. Germline values: CDR1 MNHNY, CDR2 SVGAGI (reference sequence). Trimming took 0 bases from V and 4 from J, leaving 12 bases between them. DNA of the CDR3: TGTGCCAGCAGTTACTCCCAGACAGGTACCACTGAAGCTTTCTTT. This codes for CASSYSQTGTTEAFF.

The V call is TRBV4-1, the J call TRBJ1-2; maybe TRBD1 (5 bases). This CDR3 spans 17 amino acids. Germline loops: CDR1 MGHRA, CDR2 YSYEKL. V lost 1 base to trimming and J lost 8 bases, with 23 bases between them. The CDR3 DNA is TGCGCCAGCAGCCAAGGCACCACCGCCCGCAGACAGAACGGCTACACCTTC. This gives the protein CASSQGTTARRQNGYTF.

The chain uses TRBV19 and TRBJ2-3, with 7 bases that match TRBD1. Losses at the gene ends were 0 bases for V and 4 bases for J; bases not matched to a gene: 7. Germline V lookup: CDR1 LNHDA, CDR2 SQIVND (reference sequence). This CDR3 is 16 amino acids long. The CDR3: CASSIDNRGSADTQYF. The CDR3 nucleotides are TGTGCCAGTAGTATAGACAACAGGGGTAGCGCAGATACGCAGTATTTT.

The J gene is TRBJ1-2, the V gene TRBV5-4, with no clear D. The V gene lost 1 base and the J gene lost 4 bases, with 8 bases spanning the gap. CDR3 length: 13 residues. Germline values: CDR1 SGHNT, CDR2 YYREEE (reference sequence). The CDR3 here is CASSLFGLYGYTF. In DNA form, the CDR3 reads TGTGCCAGCAGCTTGTTTGGACTCTATGGCTACACCTTC.

J is TRBJ1-3 and V is TRBV18; D is uncertain. V shed 2 bases and J shed 0 bases, with 8 bases lying between them. Germline V lookup: CDR1 KGHSH, CDR2 LQKENI. This CDR3 region has 15 residues. This CDR3 is CASSPSLPSGNTIYF. The DNA for the CDR3 is TGTGCCAGCTCACCATCCCTACCCTCTGGAAACACCATATATTTT.

The V and J genes are TRBV28 and TRBJ1-1; D is undetermined. Germline V CDR1 and CDR2: MDHEN, SYDVKM. V lost 2 bases and J 0 bases, leaving 10 bases between the germline ends. This CDR3 comprises 15 residues. CDR3 in DNA: TGTGCCAGCAGTTTACGAAACAGACTGAACACTGAAGCTTTCTTT. Protein product: CASSLRNRLNTEAFF.

This chain connects TRBV4-1 to TRBJ1-1; 8 nucleotides match TRBD1. The germline V gene has CDR1 MGHRA and CDR2 YSYEKL. V gave up 6 bases and J gave up 3 bases; unmatched junction bases: 6. The CDR3 sequence is 14 residues long. CDR3 bases: TGCGCCAGCAGTCGTACAGGGGGGGACACTGAAGCTTTCTTT. It yields the protein CASSRTGGDTEAFF.

The chain combines TRBV21-1 with TRBJ2-7; TRBD2, the D gene given by the table, was not confirmed from the DNA. TRBV21-1 is flagged as a pseudogene. This CDR3 is 15 amino acids long. DNA for the CDR3: TGTGCCAGCAGCAAAGCGCGATTCCGCTGTCACGAGCAGTACTTC. The encoded protein is CASSKARFRCHEQYF.

The chain recombines TRBV10-3 with TRBJ2-1; 9 bases align to TRBD2. V dropped 2 bases and J dropped 3; count of bases not matched to a gene: 11. CDR1 and CDR2 (germline): ENHRY, SYGVKD. CDR3 length: 18 residues. CDR3 coding DNA: TGTGCCATCAGTGAGGGGCTAGCGGGACGAGCCTTCTACAATGAGCAGTTCTTC. Protein product: CAISEGLAGRAFYNEQFF.

The chain links TRBV5-1 to TRBJ2-7; the match to TRBD1 covers 7 bases. V gave up 4 bases and J gave up 3 bases; unmatched junction bases: 10. Germline lookup yields CDR1 SGHRS and CDR2 YFSETQ. This CDR3 contains 15 residues. This chain's CDR3 is CASSLLRDRFYEQYF. As DNA, the CDR3 is TGCGCCAGCAGCCTGCTCCGGGACAGATTCTACGAGCAGTACTTC.

The V gene is TRBV30, the J gene TRBJ1-4; D possibly corresponds to TRBD1 (5 bases). V was trimmed by 0 bases and J by 8 bases, leaving 16 bases between them. Germline CDR1 and CDR2: GTSNPN and SVGIG (reference sequence). There are 15 residues in the CDR3. The CDR3 here is CAWSVQGILEEKLFF. The CDR3 DNA sequence: TGTGCCTGGAGTGTCCAGGGTATTCTAGAAGAAAAACTGTTTTTT.

The V and J genes are TRBV28 and TRBJ2-7; 10 bases match TRBD1. Trimming at V came to 5 bases and at J to 6 bases, leaving 7 bases not matched to a gene. The CDR3 runs to 14 residues. Germline values: CDR1 MDHEN, CDR2 SYDVKM. CDR3 sequence: CASSPGTGELEQYF. CDR3 DNA: TGTGCCAGCAGTCCCGGGACAGGGGAACTCGAGCAGTACTTC. Full variable domain (outside the CDR3, taken from reference TRBV28 and TRBJ2-7): DVKVTQSSRYLVKRTGEKVFLECVQDMDHENMFWYRQDPGLGLRLIYFSYDVKMKEKGDIPEGYSVSREKKERFSLILESASTNQTSMYLCASSPGTGELEQYFGPGTRLTVT.